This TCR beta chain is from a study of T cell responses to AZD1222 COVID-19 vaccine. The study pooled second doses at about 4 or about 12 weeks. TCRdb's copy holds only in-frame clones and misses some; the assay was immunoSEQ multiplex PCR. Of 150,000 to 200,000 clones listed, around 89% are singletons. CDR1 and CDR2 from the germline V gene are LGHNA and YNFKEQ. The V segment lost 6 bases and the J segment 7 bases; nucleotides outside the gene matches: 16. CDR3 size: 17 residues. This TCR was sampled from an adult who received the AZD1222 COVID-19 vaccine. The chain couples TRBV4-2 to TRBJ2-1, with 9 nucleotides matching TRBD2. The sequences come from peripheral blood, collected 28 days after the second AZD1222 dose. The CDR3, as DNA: TGTGCCAGCAGTCGTGCGGGAGGGTCTCGGGGGGGTAATGAGCAGTTCTTC. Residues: CASSRAGGSRGGNEQFF.